This T cell receptor (beta chain) was recorded in a study of shared clonotypes between healthy human individuals. The naive CD8 fraction comprised CD45RO-negative cells positively selected for CCR7 and excluded terminally differentiated effector memory CD45RA+ cells. Adult donors, all healthy and HIV-negative, had no recent acute infections or vaccinations. Looked up from germline, CDR1 is SGHNT and CDR2 is YYREEE (reference sequence). Trimming pared 2 bases from V and 4 bases from J, leaving 9 bases between. The CDR3 sequence is 13 residues long. The table came from immunoSEQ multiplex PCR; TCRdb's copy has only in-frame clones and leaves some out. The table lists approximately 2,000,000 clones, about 94% of them singletons, with roughly 1.7% in the top ten.

The V call is TRBV5-4, the J call TRBJ1-1; no definite D call. The specimen was naive CD8+ T cells from PBMCs. The receptor was derived from a man between 18 and 29 years old in good health. Some clones in this sample may be carry-over from other donors' samples. The CDR3 loop is CASSFFDGTEAFF. CDR3 bases: TGTGCCAGCAGCTTTTTTGACGGCACTGAAGCTTTCTTT.